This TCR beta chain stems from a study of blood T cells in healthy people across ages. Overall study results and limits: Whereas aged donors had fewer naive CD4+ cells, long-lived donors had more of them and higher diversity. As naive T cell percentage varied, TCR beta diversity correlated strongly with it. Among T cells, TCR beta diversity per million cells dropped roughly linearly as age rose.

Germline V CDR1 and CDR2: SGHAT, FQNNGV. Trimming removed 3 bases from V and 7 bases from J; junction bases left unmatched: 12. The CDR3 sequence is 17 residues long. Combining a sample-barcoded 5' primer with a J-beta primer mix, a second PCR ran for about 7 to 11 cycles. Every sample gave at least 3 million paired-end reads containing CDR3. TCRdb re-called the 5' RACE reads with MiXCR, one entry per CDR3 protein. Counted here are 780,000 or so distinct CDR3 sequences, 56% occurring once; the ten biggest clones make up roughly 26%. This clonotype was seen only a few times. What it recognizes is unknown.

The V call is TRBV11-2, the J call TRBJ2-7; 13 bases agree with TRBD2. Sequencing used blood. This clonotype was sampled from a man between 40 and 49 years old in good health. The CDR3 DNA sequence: TGTGCCAGCAGCTTCAAACTAGCGGGAGGGCCGGGTAGAGAGCAGTACTTC. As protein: CASSFKLAGGPGREQYF.